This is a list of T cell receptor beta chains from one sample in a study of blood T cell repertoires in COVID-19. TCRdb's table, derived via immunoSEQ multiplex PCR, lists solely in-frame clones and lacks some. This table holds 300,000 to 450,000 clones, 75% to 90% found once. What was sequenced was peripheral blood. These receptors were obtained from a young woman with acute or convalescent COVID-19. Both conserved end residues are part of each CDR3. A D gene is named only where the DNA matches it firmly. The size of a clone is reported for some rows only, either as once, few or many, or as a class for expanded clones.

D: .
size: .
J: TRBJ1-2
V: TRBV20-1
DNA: TGCAGTGCCCAACTATACTATGGCTACACCTTC
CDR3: CSAQLYYGYTF

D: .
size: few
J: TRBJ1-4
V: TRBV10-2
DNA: TGCGCCAGCAGCACGGGGGAGCCTGAAAAACTGTTTTTT
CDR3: CASSTGEPEKLFF

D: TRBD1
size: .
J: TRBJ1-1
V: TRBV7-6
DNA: TGTGCCAGCAGCACCAGTGGAACAGGGGGGAGGAACACTGAAGCTTTCTTT
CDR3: CASSTSGTGGRNTEAFF

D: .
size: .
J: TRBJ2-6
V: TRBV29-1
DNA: TGCAGCGTTGAATATTGGGGCGGTGGGACTGAGGAAACGAGGGACTCTGGGGCCAACGTCCTGACTTTC
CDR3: CSVEYWGGGTEETRDSGANVLTF

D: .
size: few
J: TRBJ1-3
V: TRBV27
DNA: TGTGCCAGCAGTTTATCATGGGGGCCGGGCGGAAACACCATATATTTT
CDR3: CASSLSWGPGGNTIYF

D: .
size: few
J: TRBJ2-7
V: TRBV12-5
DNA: TGTGCTAGTGGTTTGATCCCACCGGCCTACGAGCAGTACTTC
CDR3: CASGLIPPAYEQYF

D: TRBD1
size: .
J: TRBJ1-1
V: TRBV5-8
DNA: TGTGCCAGCAGACGCGGGGACAGGGGGAACACTGAAGCTTTCTTT
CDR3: CASRRGDRGNTEAFF

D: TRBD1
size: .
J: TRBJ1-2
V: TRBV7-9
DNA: TGTGCCAGCAGCTTTGGACAGGGGGGAGGCTACACCTTC
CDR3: CASSFGQGGGYTF

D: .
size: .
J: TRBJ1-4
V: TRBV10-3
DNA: TGTGCCATCGGACAGAATGAAAAACTGTTTTTT
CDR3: CAIGQNEKLFF

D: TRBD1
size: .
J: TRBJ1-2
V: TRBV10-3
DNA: TGTGCCATCCAGTCCCGGGACAGCTATGGCTACACCTTC
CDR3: CAIQSRDSYGYTF

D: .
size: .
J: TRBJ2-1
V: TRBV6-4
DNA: TGTGCCAGCAGAGGAGACGGAATTAGCTCCTACAATGAGCAGTTCTTC
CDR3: CASRGDGISSYNEQFF

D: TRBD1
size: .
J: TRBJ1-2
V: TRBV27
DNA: TGTGCCAGCAGTTTAATTGCAGGGGGATACTATGGCTACACCTTC
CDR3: CASSLIAGGYYGYTF

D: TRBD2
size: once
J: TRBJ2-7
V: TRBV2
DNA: TGTGCCAGCAGTGGGTTACTAGCGGGGGTGTACGAGCAGTACTTC
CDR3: CASSGLLAGVYEQYF

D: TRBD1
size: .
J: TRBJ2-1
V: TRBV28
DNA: TGTGCCAGCAGTACCTTCGACAGGGGAAACAATGAGCAGTTCTTC
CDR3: CASSTFDRGNNEQFF

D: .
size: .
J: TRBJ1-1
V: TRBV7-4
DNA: TGTGCCAGCAGCCCGATAGGCAGGGATCAGTCAGGGTCGGACACTGAAGCTTTCTTT
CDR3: CASSPIGRDQSGSDTEAFF

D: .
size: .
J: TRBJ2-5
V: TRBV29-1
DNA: TGCAGCGTTCCCCCTTGGGGCCGTGAGACCCAGTACTTC
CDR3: CSVPPWGRETQYF

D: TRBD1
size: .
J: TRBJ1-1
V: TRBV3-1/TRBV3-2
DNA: TGTGCCAGCAGCCAAGCCCCGGGACAGGGGTTTCGAGCTTTCTTT
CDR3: CASSQAPGQGFRAFF

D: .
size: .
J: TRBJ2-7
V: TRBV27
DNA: TGTGCCAGCAGTCCTACTGGACAAATCCTCTACGAGCAGTACTTC
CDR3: CASSPTGQILYEQYF

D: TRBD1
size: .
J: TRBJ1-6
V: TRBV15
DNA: TGTGCCACCAGCAGACCACTTACCGGACAGGGGATATCACCCCTCCACTTT
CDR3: CATSRPLTGQGISPLHF

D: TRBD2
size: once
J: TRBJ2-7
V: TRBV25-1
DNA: TGTGCCAGCAGTACCCGGGACTATTACGAGCAGTACTTC
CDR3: CASSTRDYYEQYF

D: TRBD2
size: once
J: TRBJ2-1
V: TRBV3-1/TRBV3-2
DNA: TGTGCCAGCAGCCTAGGGACTAGCGGGGGAAATGAGCAGTTCTTC
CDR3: CASSLGTSGGNEQFF